This T cell receptor (beta chain) was recovered during a study of OX40 agonist ivuxolimab in advanced cancers. The CDR3 has 14 residues. Sequencing was performed with immunoSEQ multiplex PCR; in TCRdb, only in-frame clones are kept and a portion is missing. The sample gives around 38,000 clones, around 92% of which show up once; more than 9% is in the top ten. Whole-study results and caveats: Some nonresponders also had low normalized T-cell clonal expansion. Clones of CD4+ and CD8+ blood T cells grew by week 6 at doses of 0.1 to 3.0 mg/kg.

Worth noting for this clone: The antigen is unknown.

The genes are TRBV21-1 and TRBJ1-5. TRBV21-1 is shown as a pseudogene. The TCR originated in an adult with an advanced solid tumor such as melanoma, head and neck, liver or kidney cancer. The material sequenced was CD4+ or CD8+ T cells sorted from blood, taken in a trial of the OX40 agonist ivuxolimab. The CDR3 coding sequence is TGTGCCAGCAGCGGGGGGGATCACAATCAGCCCCAGCATTTT. Encoded protein: CASSGGDHNQPQHF.